This TCR beta chain was retrieved from a study of shared clonotypes between healthy human individuals (dated by TCRdb to about 2020). For the study in its entirety: Two women and three men aged 18 to 49 years were included in the cohort. For each donor, CD4 naive and CD4 memory were each run on three plates, CD8 naive on two plates, and CD8 memory on one plate. Blood TCR repertoires of about 5 healthy adults were deeply sequenced to estimate repertoire size and the extent of clonotype sharing between individuals. Libraries were prepared and TCR repertoires were sequenced by different laboratories using diverse techniques, in order to increase sequencing depth and limit assay-specific biases. Leukapheresis yielded between about 0.94 and 9.5 billion PBMCs per donor. Summary of the overall study and its limitations: Sampling was restricted to blood, and TCR repertoires in tissues likely differ from the TCR repertoires found in blood. Pairwise subsampling led to the expectation that sequencing depth would affect the degree of clonotype sharing among donors. Because the study included a small number of donors, the genetic and exposure-history diversity represented was limited. When a handful of donors were compared, the shared fraction of clonotypes was approximately 5% for naive CD4, around 3.6% for naive CD8, 2.3% for memory CD4, and less than 0.45% for memory CD8. Rarefaction of sorted-subset datasets indicated incomplete sequencing despite the large sequencing depth. Naive subsets generally had larger estimated clonotype richness than memory subsets did. Higher generation probabilities were observed for clonotypes shared by all four sorted-subset donors than for non-shared clonotypes.

TCR CDR3 regions were amplified from genomic DNA by multiplex PCR using the deep immunoSEQ assay. Extracted genomic DNA from each cell subset was spread evenly across all wells of several immunoSEQ 96-well plates, with each plate serving as a replicate. Each replicate PCR for sorted subsets received about 180 ng genomic DNA, equal to roughly 29,000 T cell genomes. Purified libraries were measured with a Qubit 3.0 fluorometer, size-checked on a Bioanalyzer 2100, and measured again with the KAPA Library Quantification kit. Every immunoSEQ 96-well plate was sequenced on a dedicated single-read 150-cycle Illumina NextSeq 550 flow cell. In the original analysis: Because the immunoSEQ output included only junctional sequences and no quality scores, the filtering could not be the same as the filtering used for full-length reads. Sequences were annotated with PyIR, a Python wrapper for IgBLAST v1.9, using IMGT germline references to assign V/J genes and CDR3. Any read was removed if the V/J assignment was weak (E-value above 1e-6), the CDR3 was missing, or the read contained stop codons, out-of-frame junctions, or ambiguous translated residues. V3J clonotypes were defined by identical inferred V gene, J gene, and CDR3 amino acid sequence. To compute the percentage overlap between repertoires, the number of shared unique clonotypes was divided by the size of the smaller repertoire. Three approaches were used to assess repertoire richness: RTK rarefaction, the Chao1 estimator, and Recon v2.1 estimates of unobserved clonotypes. OLGA was used to compute generation probabilities for all TCRbeta clonotypes that the gDNA method yielded from four donors. Sourced from immuneACCESS, this table was stored by TCRdb with only in-frame sequences that have V and J called. A share of the clones is absent; for the studies checked, an unresolved V gene accounts for under half, and the remainder has no known explanation. Clone size and the V and J calls come from that table; the DNA yielded D and trimming. The sample records about 2,500,000 clones, around nine tenths of which are singletons. The ten largest clones add up to 0.14% of the sample.

Healthy HIV-negative adults with no recently reported acute infections or vaccinations were included as donors. Every donor was a Caucasian adult living in Nashville, Tennessee, USA. Magnetic negative selection was used to enrich CD4+ T cells, after which naive cells were positively selected on CD45RA and the negative fraction became the memory subset. Blood was collected by leukapheresis, and PBMCs were isolated by Ficoll-Histopaque density gradient centrifugation and then cryopreserved in liquid nitrogen vapor phase. Purity and quantity of every magnetically sorted T cell population were checked by analytical flow cytometry. Genomic DNA was isolated from every sorted fraction and measured by UV absorbance on a Nanodrop 2000c. About this clone itself: The antigen this receptor binds is unknown. No much larger clone exists at a distance of one base, and base qualities are not known.

The CDR3 holds 15 amino acids from the cysteine to the phenylalanine. Kept here is only the CDR3 DNA, which spans 45 bases and is read in frame from base 1. Per the germline V gene, SGHRS is the CDR1 and YFSETQ is the CDR2. V is reduced by 0 bases and J by 9 bases, leaving a spacing of 13 bases between them. The chain is made from TRBV5-1 and TRBJ1-6; the D gene remains uncertain. The sample was naive CD4+ T cells sorted from blood. Interpreted using the paper, the cell subset or site label stands for: CD45RA+ positively selected. This receptor was obtained from a young man in good health. The nucleotide sequence is TGCGCCAGCAGCTTGGCCGCGGGGAGTAGTTCACCCCTCCACTTT. Its translation reads: CASSLAAGSSSPLHF.